Below are 15 T cell receptor beta chains sequenced from a single sample in a study of CD8 T cells in ankylosing spondylitis. One entry per CDR3 protein results from TCRdb running MiXCR on the 5' RACE reads. The sample holds around 90,000 distinct CDR3 sequences, roughly 30% seen once. Sample: blood, either unsorted or a sorted T cell fraction (not recorded which). The receptors were gathered from a male donor with ankylosing spondylitis or in good health (not recorded which).

The chain couples TRBV3-1 to TRBJ2-2; D unclear. Germline assignment: CDR1 LGHDT and CDR2 YNNKEL (reference sequence). Trimming pared 3 bases from V and 6 bases from J, leaving 5 bases between. CDR3 length: 12 residues. The CDR3 here is CASSHLSGELFF. The DNA of the CDR3 is TGTGCCAGCAGCCATCTCTCCGGGGAGCTGTTTTTT.

The rearrangement uses TRBV28 and TRBJ1-5; 10 nucleotides agree with TRBD1. This CDR3 region has 14 residues. Germline assignment: CDR1 MDHEN and CDR2 SYDVKM. The ends lost 7 bases at V and 7 bases at J; junction bases unmatched: 7. The CDR3 DNA is TGTGCCAGCAACTGGGGACAGGGGAAACAGCCCCAGCATTTT. This codes for CASNWGQGKQPQHF.

This clonotype was seen at least ten times. V and J are TRBV5-4 and TRBJ1-6; D ambiguous. Between the trimmed V and J ends, which lost 2 bases and 11 bases, there was a span of 14 bases. CDR1 is SGHNT, CDR2 YYREEE, per germline (reference sequence). There are 14 residues in the CDR3. Here the CDR3 reads CASSFWGGDPPLHF. The CDR3 DNA reads TGTGCCAGCAGCTTTTGGGGAGGTGATCCACCCCTCCACTTT.

The CDR3 here is CSAGLAGGPSPQYF. Written as DNA, the CDR3 is TGCAGTGCTGGCCTAGCGGGAGGGCCCTCGCCGCAGTATTTT. The J gene is TRBJ2-3, the V gene TRBV20-1, with TRBD2 matching over 12 bases. This CDR3 comprises 14 residues. J gave up 10 bases and V 5 bases, and 10 bases lay outside the gene matches. Germline V gives CDR1 DFQATT, CDR2 SNEGSKA (reference sequence).

The V gene is TRBV5-1, the J gene TRBJ2-3, with TRBD2 matching 10 bases. Trimming at V came to 5 bases and at J to 3 bases, leaving 6 bases not matched to a gene. This CDR3 contains 15 residues. Germline values: CDR1 SGHRS, CDR2 YFSETQ. The CDR3 spells CASSPLTSGTDTQYF. The DNA of the CDR3 is TGCGCCAGCAGTCCGTTGACTAGCGGGACAGATACGCAGTATTTT.

This clonotype was detected a few times. The gene calls are TRBV5-6 and TRBJ1-2, with D hard to call. The CDR3 totals 15 residues. Trimming took off 0 bases at V and 0 bases at J, with 9 bases between the two ends. The germline gives CDR1 SGHDT, CDR2 YYEEEE. The CDR3 coding sequence is TGTGCCAGCAGCTTGGGGCCGGAAGCTAACTATGGCTACACCTTC. This gives the protein CASSLGPEANYGYTF.

This chain uses TRBV6-1 with TRBJ1-6, with 8 bases matching TRBD1. The germline gives CDR1 MNHNS, CDR2 SASEGT. This CDR3 is built from 14 residues. V dropped 6 bases and J dropped 10; count of bases not matched to a gene: 8. Written as DNA, the CDR3 is TGTGCCAGCAGGGTGGACAGGGTTTTATCACCCCTCCACTTT. It is translated as CASRVDRVLSPLHF.

This clonotype showed up just a few times. This chain joins TRBV5-1 and TRBJ2-1; TRBD2 matches at 7 bases. CDR1 and CDR2 (germline): SGHRS, YFSETQ. This CDR3 is 14 amino acids long. The junction had 9 bases not matched to a gene; V was cut back by 4 bases and J by 8 bases. The CDR3 loop reads CASSVGLVFDEQFF. The DNA of the CDR3 is TGCGCCAGCAGCGTAGGACTAGTATTCGATGAGCAGTTCTTC.

The chain has TRBV5-6 and TRBJ2-3, with unresolved D. Between the trimmed V and J ends, which lost 0 bases and 4 bases, there was a span of 9 bases. This CDR3 has 14 residues. Per germline, CDR1 SGHDT and CDR2 YYEEEE. CDR3 residues: CASSLAVAPDTQYF. The CDR3 nucleotides read TGTGCCAGCAGCTTGGCGGTAGCCCCAGATACGCAGTATTTT.

This chain connects TRBV5-1 to TRBJ2-5; no reliable D call. The CDR3 sequence is 14 residues long. The V gene's germline CDR1 is SGHRS and CDR2 YFSETQ. V was pared by 2 bases and J by 2 bases, with 10 bases between. The CDR3, as DNA: TGCGCCAGCAGCTTAGCGACGGATCAAGAGACCCAGTACTTC. Amino acids: CASSLATDQETQYF.

This sequence joins TRBV12-3 or TRBV12-4 and TRBJ2-2, with TRBD1 matching over 7 bases. Trimming at V came to 5 bases and at J to 0 bases, leaving 9 bases not matched to a gene. CDR3 length equals 17 residues. CDR3 sequence: CASSTRQGVSNTGELFF. As DNA, the CDR3 is TGTGCCAGCAGTACTCGACAGGGCGTTTCGAACACCGGGGAGCTGTTTTTT.

This clonotype has just a few counts. The J gene is TRBJ1-4, the V gene TRBV5-1; D is ambiguous. With 7 bases removed from V and 7 bases from J, the gap between germline ends came to 14 bases. CDR1 is SGHRS and CDR2 is YFSETQ in the germline V gene. The length of the CDR3 is 13 residues. The CDR3 nucleotides read TGCGCCAGCGGCCCTGGGGTAGGTGAAAAACTGTTTTTT. Amino acids: CASGPGVGEKLFF.

J is TRBJ2-1 and V is TRBV20-1; unclear D gene. The V end was cut by 3 bases, the J end by 5 bases, with 17 bases between. Germline CDR1 reads DFQATT; CDR2 reads SNEGSKA (reference sequence). The CDR3 is 15 residues long. CDR3 region: CSASIPGAPDNEQFF. CDR3 coding DNA: TGCAGTGCTAGTATCCCAGGTGCCCCCGACAATGAGCAGTTCTTC.

There are a few counts of this clonotype. The rearrangement joins TRBV12-3 or TRBV12-4 to TRBJ2-3; 7 bases line up with TRBD2. This CDR3 spans 13 amino acids. With 5 bases clipped from V and 5 bases from J, the junction kept 4 bases outside the gene matches. For the CDR3, the DNA is TGTGCCAGCAGTGGGGGGGTCAAAGATACGCAGTATTTT. This gives the protein CASSGGVKDTQYF.

The V call is TRBV2, the J call TRBJ2-5; a weak D match, TRBD1 (5 bases). Germline V gene data show CDR1 as SNHLY and CDR2 as FYNNEI. This CDR3 region has 13 residues. V dropped 6 bases and J dropped 5 bases, with 13 bases sitting between them. This CDR3 reads CASSQGTEETQYF. DNA of the CDR3: TGTGCCAGCAGCCAGGGAACGGAGGAGACCCAGTACTTC.